These 16 T cell receptor beta chains came from one sample sequenced in a study of T cell responses to AZD1222 COVID-19 vaccine. Here immunoSEQ multiplex PCR was the method, and the copy in TCRdb shows in-frame clones only, minus some. This sample has roughly 28,000 clones, with roughly 90% found just once. This specimen consisted of peripheral blood, obtained on day 0 of AZD1222 vaccination. These receptors were taken from an adult in good health.

The rearrangement joins TRBV12-5 to TRBJ2-1; D might be TRBD2 (6 bases). The V gene lost 3 bases and the J gene lost 4 bases, with 16 bases spanning the gap. CDR1 and CDR2 (germline): LGHNT, FRNRAP. The CDR3 covers 16 residues. CDR3 protein: CASGLAGGTEYNEQFF. CDR3 nucleotides: TGTGCTAGTGGTTTAGCCGGCGGGACGGAGTACAATGAGCAGTTCTTC.

The chain is built from TRBV29-1 and TRBJ2-4; perhaps D is TRBD1 or TRBD2 (5 bases each). CDR3 length: 12 amino acids. Germline V gene data show CDR1 as SQVTM and CDR2 as ANQGSEA. Trimming shortened V by 5 bases and J by 7 bases, and 12 bases separated the two germline ends. The CDR3 DNA sequence: TGCAGCGTTAAGGACACGGGGAACATTCAGTACTTC. It yields the protein CSVKDTGNIQYF. Together with reference TRBV29-1 and TRBJ2-4, the CDR3 gives the full variable domain: SAVISQKPSRDICQRGTSLTIQCQVDSQVTMMFWYRQQPGQSLTLIATANQGSEATYESGFVIDKFPISRPNLTFSTLTVSNMSPEDSSIYLCSVKDTGNIQYFGAGTRLSVL.

The rearrangement links TRBV28 to TRBJ2-1; the match to TRBD2 covers 13 bases. CDR1 is MDHEN, CDR2 SYDVKM, per germline. J was trimmed by 8 bases and V by 4 bases; bases with no gene match: 8. The CDR3 contains 16 residues. The CDR3 DNA reads TGTGCCAGCAGTTCCCCCGGGACTAGCGGGAATTATGAGCAGTTCTTC. Translating it yields CASSSPGTSGNYEQFF.

The V call is TRBV5-1, the J call TRBJ2-7; D is unclear. The CDR3 extends over 15 amino acids. V lost 0 bases and J lost 2, with 12 bases in between. Germline V lookup: CDR1 SGHRS, CDR2 YFSETQ. The DNA of the CDR3 is TGCGCCAGCAGCTTGGACGGAACACCAACCTACGAGCAGTACTTC. Translation gives CASSLDGTPTYEQYF.

The chain carries TRBV30 and TRBJ2-7, with 7 bases aligning to TRBD1. Germline-derived CDR1 and CDR2 are GTSNPN and SVGIG (reference sequence). J lost 2 bases, V lost 3 bases, and 10 bases had no gene match. This CDR3 region has 15 residues. CDR3 nucleotide sequence: TGTGCCTGGAGAAGGGGACAGTCTCAGACCTACGAGCAGTACTTC. Protein: CAWRRGQSQTYEQYF.

The chain uses TRBV27 and TRBJ2-1; possibly TRBD1 or TRBD2 for D (6 bases each). This CDR3 comprises 11 residues. V was clipped by 7 bases and J by 9 bases, with 10 bases between them. Germline V CDR1 and CDR2: MNHEY, SMNVEV (reference sequence). CDR3 in amino acids: CASMRGAEQFF. In DNA, the CDR3 is TGTGCCAGCATGAGGGGGGCTGAGCAGTTCTTC.

The V gene is TRBV19, the J gene TRBJ2-3; TRBD2 aligns across 7 bases. There are 16 residues in the CDR3. The germline gives CDR1 LNHDA, CDR2 SQIVND (reference sequence). The J segment lost 6 bases and the V segment lost 6 bases, leaving 15 bases of the junction unmatched. CDR3 region: CASSFQLASSGDTQYF. For the CDR3, the DNA is TGTGCCAGTAGCTTCCAACTAGCGTCCTCAGGGGATACGCAGTATTTT.

The gene calls are TRBV10-2 and TRBJ2-7, with 8 bases aligning to TRBD2. Trimming cost V 5 bases and J 0 bases; bases outside gene matches: 3. The CDR3 extends over 14 amino acids. CDR1 WSHSY and CDR2 SAAADI come from the germline V gene. CDR3 sequence: CASSLAGVSYEQYF. DNA of the CDR3: TGCGCCAGCAGTCTAGCGGGTGTCTCCTACGAGCAGTACTTC.

The rearrangement joins TRBV6-5 to TRBJ2-5; TRBD2 might be the D (6 bases). In germline, CDR1 is MNHEY, CDR2 SVGAGI. The CDR3 spans 16 residues. V was pared by 4 bases and J by 6 bases, with 21 bases between. This CDR3 reads CASSSLVSGGAQTQYF. The CDR3 bases are TGTGCCAGCAGTTCTCTGGTTAGTGGAGGGGCTCAGACCCAGTACTTC.

The rearrangement uses TRBV5-1 and TRBJ1-5, with 8 bases lining up with TRBD1. Unmatched junction bases numbered 6, after V lost 2 bases and J lost 5 bases. Germline-derived CDR1 and CDR2 are SGHRS and YFSETQ. This CDR3 spans 15 amino acids. The CDR3 sequence: CASSFDTGGDQPQHF. CDR3 DNA sequence: TGCGCCAGCAGCTTTGATACAGGGGGGGATCAGCCCCAGCATTTT. Complete variable domain (other parts from reference TRBV5-1 and TRBJ1-5): KAGVTQTPRYLIKTRGQQVTLSCSPISGHRSVSWYQQTPGQGLQFLFEYFSETQRNKGNFPGRFSGRQFSNSRSEMNVSTLELGDSALYLCASSFDTGGDQPQHFGDGTRLSIL.

This chain links TRBV9 with TRBJ2-7; 8 bases line up with TRBD2. The ends lost 3 bases at V and 0 bases at J; junction bases unmatched: 5. The V gene's germline CDR1 is SGDLS and CDR2 YYNGEE. This CDR3 has 15 residues. The CDR3 is CASSGTSGSSYEQYF. The DNA of the CDR3 is TGTGCCAGCAGCGGAACTAGCGGCAGCTCCTACGAGCAGTACTTC.

J is TRBJ2-1 and V is TRBV15; D perhaps matches TRBD2 (6 bases). Germline CDR1 and CDR2: LNHNV and YYDKDF (reference sequence). The V gene lost 5 bases and the J gene lost 6 bases, with 17 bases spanning the gap. CDR3 length: 15 residues. CDR3 nucleotide sequence: TGTGCCACCAGCGAGTGGCGGGACGGAGGCAATGAGCAGTTCTTC. Residues: CATSEWRDGGNEQFF.

Points on this clone: A junction boundary mismatches the germline segment, possibly from a read error. V and J are TRBV9 and TRBJ1-2, with D uncertain. This CDR3 has 15 residues. From germline, CDR1 is SGDLS and CDR2 YYNGEE. The CDR3 sequence is CASSVGAPNNDGYTF. The CDR3 bases are TGTGCCAGCAGCGTAGGGGCCCCAAATAACGATGGCTACACCTTC. Combining the CDR3 with reference TRBV9 and TRBJ1-2 gives the whole variable domain DSGVTQTPKHLITATGQRVTLRCSPRSGDLSVYWYQQSLDQGLQFLIQYYNGEERAKGNILERFSAQQFPDLHSELNLSSLELGDSALYFCASSVGAPNNDGYTFGSGTRLTVV.

The V gene is TRBV7-2, the J gene TRBJ2-3; TRBD2 aligns across 12 bases. In germline, CDR1 is SGHTA, CDR2 FQGNSA. V trimming: 1 base; J trimming: 0 bases; junction bases outside the gene matches: 2. The CDR3 loop spans 17 amino acids. The CDR3 sequence is CASSLVTSGGSTDTQYF. The CDR3 DNA sequence: TGTGCCAGCAGCTTAGTGACTAGCGGGGGAAGCACAGATACGCAGTATTTT.

The genes are TRBV6-1 and TRBJ2-7, with a tentative D call TRBD1 (5 bases). Germline V gene data show CDR1 as MNHNS and CDR2 as SASEGT. This CDR3 has 13 residues. V lost 6 bases and J lost 2, with 11 bases in between. In DNA form, the CDR3 reads TGTGCCAGCAGAAACAGGACCCCCTACGAGCAGTACTTC. This translates into CASRNRTPYEQYF.

The chain combines TRBV25-1 with TRBJ1-2; D remains unclear. CDR3 length: 14 residues. The V and J ends lost 4 bases and 3 bases respectively, with 12 bases between them. The germline gives CDR1 MGHDK, CDR2 SYGVNS. In DNA form, the CDR3 reads TGTGCCAGCAGTGCCCCGGACGCCCACTATGGCTACACCTTC. This translates into CASSAPDAHYGYTF.